This T cell receptor beta chain appears in the sequencing data of a study of T cell repertoires in cytomegalovirus infection (dated by TCRdb to 2018 to 2020). Some background on the complete study: The peptide stimulations were aimed at well-studied HLA-B-restricted epitopes as well as recently identified HLA-C-restricted CMV epitopes, whose presentation resists viral immunomodulation. Donor HLA type was relevant to the analysis, as public TCR beta signatures indicated carriage of CMV infection together with the matching HLA type.

The treatment or condition label, as the study defines it: in vitro stimulation with specific CMV peptide epitopes to enrich CMV-specific T cells. The germline V gene gives CDR1 as SNHLY and CDR2 as FYNNEI. From the cysteine through the phenylalanine, the CDR3 covers 13 amino acids. Solely the CDR3 DNA is kept, with 39 bases framed from the first base. Ends trimmed: V by 9 bases, J by 1 base; bases unmatched to a gene: 4. The study at large found these results: In both this cohort and an independent roughly 350-donor cohort, the cumulative frequency of public TCR beta family members distinguished carriers of CMV infection plus the relevant HLA type. The ex vivo response was dominated by HLA-C-restricted CMV-specific TCR beta clonotypes, and the single most frequent clonotype in two of eight donors was supplied by these HLA-C-restricted clonotypes.

With regard to this clonotype: This clone's antigen is unknown. No base quality values were provided; no much bigger clone lies one nucleotide off.

This sample was sequenced with an Illumina HiSeq 1500. TCRdb passed the public sequencing reads through fastp at Q25 and MiXCR, retaining productive beta sequences. Rows with one shared CDR3 protein collapse into an entry with the most common genes and DNA. The sample table records roughly 730,000 distinct CDR3 sequences; approximately 33% of these occur just once. Of the sample, approximately 18% is held by the ten largest clones. Recombination joined TRBV2 with TRBJ2-5; 8 of the junction bases match TRBD2. Sequencing used cultured PBMCs, obtained from culture after CMV antigen stimulation. The sequence was collected from a human donor in good health (CMV status not recorded). Some clones in this sample may be carry-over from other donors' samples. The nucleotide sequence reads as follows: TGTGCCAGGCAGCGGGGGACCCAAGAGACCCAGTACTTC. Its protein product is CARQRGTQETQYF.